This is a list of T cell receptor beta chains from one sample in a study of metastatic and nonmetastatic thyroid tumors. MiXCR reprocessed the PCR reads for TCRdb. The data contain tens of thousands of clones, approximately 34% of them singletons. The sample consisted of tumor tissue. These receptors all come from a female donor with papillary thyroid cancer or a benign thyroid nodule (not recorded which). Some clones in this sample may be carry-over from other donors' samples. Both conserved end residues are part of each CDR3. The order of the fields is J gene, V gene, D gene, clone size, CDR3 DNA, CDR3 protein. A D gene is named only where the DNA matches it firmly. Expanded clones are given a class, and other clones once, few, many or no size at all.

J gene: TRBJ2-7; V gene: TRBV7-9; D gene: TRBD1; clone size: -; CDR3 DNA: TGTGCCAGCAGCCACCGGGACAGCCTGGACGAGCAGTACTTC; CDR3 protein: CASSHRDSLDEQYF
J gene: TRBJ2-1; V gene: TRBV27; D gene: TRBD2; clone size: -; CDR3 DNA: TGTGCCAGCAGTTTACGAATTACACGGGAGGTCTACAATGAGCAGTTCTTC; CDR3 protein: CASSLRITREVYNEQFF
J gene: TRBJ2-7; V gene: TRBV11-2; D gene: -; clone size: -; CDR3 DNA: TGTGCCAGCTCCCGGGACACTTACGAGCAGTACTTC; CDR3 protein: CASSRDTYEQYF
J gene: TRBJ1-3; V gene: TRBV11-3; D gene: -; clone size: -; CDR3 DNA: TGTGCCAGCAGCTTTAGGGGGAGTCCTGGAAACACCATATATTTT; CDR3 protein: CASSFRGSPGNTIYF
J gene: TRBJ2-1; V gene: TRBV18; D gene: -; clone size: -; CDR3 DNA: TGTGCCAGCTCACTTACATCCGACAGGTACAATGAGCAGTTCTTC; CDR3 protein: CASSLTSDRYNEQFF
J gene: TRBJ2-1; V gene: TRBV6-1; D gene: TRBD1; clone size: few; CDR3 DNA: TGTGCCAGCAGGGACTTACAGGGGGCAGGTTACAATGAGCAGTTCTTC; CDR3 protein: CASRDLQGAGYNEQFF
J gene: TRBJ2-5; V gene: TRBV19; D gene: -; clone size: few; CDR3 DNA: TGTGCCAGTAGTATAGTCAGGGAAGAGACCCAGTACTTC; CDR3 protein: CASSIVREETQYF
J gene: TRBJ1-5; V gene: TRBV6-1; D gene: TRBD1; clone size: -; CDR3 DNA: TGTGCCAGCAGCTCCAACAGGGGTTACAATCAGCCCCAGCATTTT; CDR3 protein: CASSSNRGYNQPQHF
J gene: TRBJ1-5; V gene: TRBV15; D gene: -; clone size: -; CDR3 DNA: TGTGCCACCAGCAGAGATGTAAGGACTAGCAATCAGCCCCAGCATTTT; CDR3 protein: CATSRDVRTSNQPQHF
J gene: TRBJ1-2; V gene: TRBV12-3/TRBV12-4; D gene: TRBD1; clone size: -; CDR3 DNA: TGTGCCAGCACCCGGACAGGGAAGGATGGTGGCTACACCTTC; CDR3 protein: CASTRTGKDGGYTF
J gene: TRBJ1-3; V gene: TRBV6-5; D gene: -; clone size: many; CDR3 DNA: TGTGCCAGCAGTTACCGGAGCTCTGGAAACACCATATATTTT; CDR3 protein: CASSYRSSGNTIYF
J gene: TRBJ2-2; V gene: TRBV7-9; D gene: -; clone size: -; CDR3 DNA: TGTGCCAGCCGCCACTGGCAGGGTCCCCCCGGGGAGCTGTTTTTT; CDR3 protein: CASRHWQGPPGELFF
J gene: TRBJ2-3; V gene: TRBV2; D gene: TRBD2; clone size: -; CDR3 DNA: TGTGCCAGCAGTGAAGGGGTAGCGGGGCGGGGAGATACGCAGTATTTT; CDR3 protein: CASSEGVAGRGDTQYF
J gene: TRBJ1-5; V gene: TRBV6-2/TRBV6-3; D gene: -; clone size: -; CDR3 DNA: TGTGCCAGCAGTCCAATACCTTTCCGGGCCTCAATCGAACAGCCCCAGCATTTT; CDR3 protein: CASSPIPFRASIEQPQHF